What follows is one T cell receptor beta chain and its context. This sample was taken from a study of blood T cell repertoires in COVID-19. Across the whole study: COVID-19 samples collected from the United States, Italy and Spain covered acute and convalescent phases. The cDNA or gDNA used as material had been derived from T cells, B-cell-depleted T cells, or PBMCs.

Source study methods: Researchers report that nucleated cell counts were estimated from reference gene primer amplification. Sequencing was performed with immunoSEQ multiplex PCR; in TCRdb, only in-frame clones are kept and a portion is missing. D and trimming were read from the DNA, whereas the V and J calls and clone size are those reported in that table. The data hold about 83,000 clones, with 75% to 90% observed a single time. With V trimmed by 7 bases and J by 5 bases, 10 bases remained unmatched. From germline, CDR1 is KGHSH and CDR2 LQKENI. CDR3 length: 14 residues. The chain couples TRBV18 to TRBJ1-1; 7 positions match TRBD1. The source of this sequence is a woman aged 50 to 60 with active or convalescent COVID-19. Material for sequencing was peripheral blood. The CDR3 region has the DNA TGTGCCAGCTACCCCCACAGGGGTATAACTGAAGCTTTCTTT. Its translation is CASYPHRGITEAFF.